This T cell receptor (beta chain) comes out of a study of OX40 agonist ivuxolimab in advanced cancers. This clone turned up a few times. The CDR3 runs to 14 residues. Deletions cut 10 bases from V and 4 bases from J, with 16 bases between. Per the germline V gene, CDR1 is LNHDA and CDR2 is SQIVND (reference sequence). Produced via immunoSEQ multiplex PCR; TCRdb's table is partial and in-frame only. The data contain 92,000 or so clones, under 85% of them singletons. J is TRBJ2-2 and V is TRBV19; D may be TRBD1 or TRBD2 (5 bases each). The material sequenced was CD4+ or CD8+ T cells sorted from blood, taken in a trial of the OX40 agonist ivuxolimab. This receptor was obtained from an adult with an advanced solid tumor such as melanoma, head and neck, liver or kidney cancer. The CDR3 bases are TGTGCCACTTCCGGGACGGACGTCACCGGGGAGCTGTTTTTT. This codes for CATSGTDVTGELFF.